Sequencing of this T cell receptor (beta chain) was carried out in a study of T-cell reconstitution after alpha-beta-depleted transplantation in children. Points from the study as a whole: Alpha-beta T cells present about two months after transplant were reported to originate from several hundred expanded graft clones. Surviving recipient cells, namely T cells and thymic progenitors, were the source of high day-60 TCRbeta diversity in some patients. It was newly produced T cells that mostly accounted for T-cell counts and diversity one year after transplant.

Trimming cost V 5 bases and J 2 bases, with 2 bases left between them. Germline V lookup: CDR1 DFQATT, CDR2 SNEGSKA (reference sequence). CDR3 length: 10 residues. Library preparation (for TCRbeta) was performed with unique molecular identifiers. TCRdb re-called the PCR reads with MiXCR, one entry per CDR3 protein. The sample contains about 98,000 distinct CDR3 sequences, 23% of which appear only once. With regard to this clonotype: Its antigen is currently unknown.

The chain recombines TRBV20-1 with TRBJ2-3; D uncertain. The source is a boy aged 2 to 9 with acute lymphoblastic leukemia, due to receive a stem cell transplant. This specimen consisted of PBMCs, obtained before TCRalphabeta/CD19-depleted stem cell transplant. Here the CDR3 reads CSADTDTQYF. CDR3 in DNA: TGCAGTGCTGACACAGATACGCAGTATTTT.